This T cell receptor (beta chain) was obtained from a study of blood T cell repertoires in COVID-19. A Seattle source enrolled patients during active infection and followed them longitudinally. Libraries were prepared by immunoSEQ multiplex PCR; TCRdb keeps only in-frame clonotypes and omits some of them. The table lists approximately 120,000 clones, around 76% of them singletons. Germline trimming cut 6 bases from V and 4 bases from J; bases unmatched to any gene: 7. This CDR3 spans 15 amino acids. Germline-derived CDR1 and CDR2 are MNHEY and SVGAGI. The sequenced sample consisted of peripheral blood. This chain links TRBV6-5 with TRBJ1-2, with 11 bases identical to TRBD1. This TCR derives from an older man with COVID-19, enrolled during active disease. CDR3 sequence (DNA): TGTGCCAGCAGCCCCCTAGGGACAGGGGGCTATGGCTACACCTTC. Its protein is CASSPLGTGGYGYTF.